A single sample gave rise to the 19 T cell receptor beta chains below, sequenced in a study of control samples from healthy donors and cancer patients. The data were produced by immunoSEQ multiplex PCR, yet TCRdb's version contains in-frame clones alone and is incomplete. The profile shows some 67,000 clones, roughly nine tenths of them singletons. Input material: PBMCs. The receptors originated from a man aged 55 to 70 with lung cancer.

This sequence joins TRBV3-1 (or the pseudogene TRBV3-2) and TRBJ1-5; D is ambiguous. This CDR3 comprises 15 residues. Germline assignment: CDR1 LGHDT and CDR2 YNNKEL (reference sequence). The V end was cut by 0 bases, the J end by 3 bases, with 9 bases between. Written as DNA, the CDR3 is TGTGCCAGCAGCCAAGATCTTCAGCTCAATCAGCCCCAGCATTTT. Translated, it gives CASSQDLQLNQPQHF.

The V call is TRBV6-5, the J call TRBJ2-5; D is unclear. The length of the CDR3 is 11 residues. Per germline, CDR1 MNHEY and CDR2 SVGAGI. Trimming took off 7 bases at V and 7 bases at J, with 10 bases between the two ends. This CDR3 is CASTGIGTQYF. The DNA of the CDR3 is TGTGCCAGCACGGGCATAGGGACCCAGTACTTC.

The chain joins TRBV3-1 (or the pseudogene TRBV3-2) to TRBJ1-2; 8 bases agree with TRBD1. V was pared by 1 base and J by 4 bases, with 5 bases of the junction left unmatched. Germline CDR1 LGHDT, CDR2 YNNKEL (reference sequence). This CDR3 is built from 15 residues. In nucleotides, the CDR3 is TGTGCCAGCAGCCAAGTGGGACAGGTGGCCTATGGCTACACCTTC. It yields the protein CASSQVGQVAYGYTF.

The chain recombines TRBV10-2 with TRBJ2-7; 8 bases match TRBD1. CDR1 and CDR2 (germline): WSHSY, SAAADI. The CDR3 consists of 16 residues. J was trimmed by 1 base and V by 6 bases; bases with no gene match: 11. The DNA of the CDR3 is TGCGCCAGCAGCAGGGGGCCCAGGGGGGAGTCCTACGAGCAGTACGTC. It is translated as CASSRGPRGESYEQYV.

This rearrangement joins TRBV19 to TRBJ2-1, with 8 bases that match TRBD1. Germline V CDR1 and CDR2: LNHDA, SQIVND (reference sequence). This CDR3 spans 19 amino acids. The J segment lost 1 base and the V segment lost 6 bases, leaving 17 bases of the junction unmatched. In DNA, the CDR3 is TGTGCCAGTAGCAAATTGGAAATAAGACAGGGGATTTCCTACAATGAGCAGTTCTTC. This translates into CASSKLEIRQGISYNEQFF.

This chain joins TRBV18 and TRBJ2-2, with D uncertain. The V gene lost 3 bases and the J gene lost 6 bases, with 17 bases spanning the gap. Looked up from germline, CDR1 is KGHSH and CDR2 is LQKENI. The CDR3 is made up of 16 amino acids. The CDR3 nucleotides read TGTGCCAGCTCACCTGGCGTCCTAGGTGCGGCCGGGGAGCTGTTTTTT. Amino acid sequence: CASSPGVLGAAGELFF.

This clone was recorded only once. The chain joins TRBV9 to TRBJ2-2; tentatively, D is TRBD2 (5 bases). Germline V gene data show CDR1 as SGDLS and CDR2 as YYNGEE. V shed 7 bases and J shed 4 bases, with 5 bases lying between them. The CDR3 extends over 11 amino acids. The CDR3 spells CASGSTGELFF. In DNA, the CDR3 is TGTGCCAGCGGGAGCACCGGGGAGCTGTTTTTT.

The J gene is TRBJ2-5, the V gene TRBV3-1 (or the pseudogene TRBV3-2); weak D call: TRBD1 (6 bases). Trimming cost V 2 bases and J 4 bases, with 11 bases left between them. This CDR3 is 14 amino acids long. The germline V gene encodes CDR1 LGHDT and CDR2 YNNKEL (reference sequence). This CDR3 is CASSQTGKGETQYF. The CDR3 coding sequence is TGTGCCAGCAGCCAAACAGGGAAGGGAGAGACCCAGTACTTC.

This chain uses TRBV29-1 with TRBJ2-1; D remains unclear. CDR1 is SQVTM and CDR2 is ANQGSEA in the germline V gene. There are 10 residues in the CDR3. The V end lost 4 bases, the J end lost 7 bases, and 5 bases lay between the germline ends. The CDR3 region has the DNA TGCAGCGTTGTAAGGAATGAGCAGTTCTTC. Translated, it gives CSVVRNEQFF.

The chain joins TRBV3-1 (or the pseudogene TRBV3-2) to TRBJ1-1, with D uncertain. V dropped 4 bases and J dropped 1 base, with 13 bases sitting between them. The length of the CDR3 is 15 residues. Germline V gene sequence: CDR1 LGHDT, CDR2 YNNKEL (reference sequence). Here the CDR3 reads CASSPRVWGNTEAFF. The DNA for the CDR3 is TGTGCCAGCAGCCCCAGAGTGTGGGGGAACACTGAAGCTTTCTTT.

This clone is labeled as large. The chain uses TRBV6-2 or TRBV6-3 and TRBJ1-2; no firm D call. CDR3 length equals 14 residues. The germline V gene has CDR1 MNHEY and CDR2 SVGEGT. V lost 0 bases to trimming and J lost 4 bases, with 9 bases between them. In DNA form, the CDR3 reads TGTGCCAGCAGTTACTCGGTAACAGTCTATGGCTACACCTTC. It yields the protein CASSYSVTVYGYTF.

The V and J genes are TRBV7-9 and TRBJ1-5; D uncertain. The CDR3 loop spans 15 amino acids. Trimming cost V 8 bases and J 0 bases, with 14 bases left between them. Germline V lookup: CDR1 SEHNR, CDR2 FQNEAQ (reference sequence). The CDR3 is CASAVNGNSNQPQHF. The CDR3 DNA reads as TGTGCCAGCGCTGTGAATGGGAATAGCAATCAGCCCCAGCATTTT.

The gene calls are TRBV13 and TRBJ1-3, with TRBD1 as a possible D gene (5 bases). The CDR3 runs to 15 residues. The V end was cut by 5 bases, the J end by 3 bases, with 14 bases between. CDR1 is PRHDT and CDR2 is FYEKMQ in the germline V gene (reference sequence). The CDR3 sequence: CASSPSGGFGNTIYF. DNA for the CDR3: TGTGCCAGCAGCCCCTCGGGGGGGTTTGGAAACACCATATATTTT.

V and J are TRBV18 and TRBJ2-5, with 8 positions matching TRBD2. With 5 bases clipped from V and 5 bases from J, the junction kept 16 bases outside the gene matches. The CDR3 is 17 amino acids. The germline V gene encodes CDR1 KGHSH and CDR2 LQKENI. CDR3 protein: CASSDLTRGGLVETQYF. CDR3 DNA: TGTGCCAGCTCAGACCTAACCCGGGGGGGCCTAGTGGAGACCCAGTACTTC.

J is TRBJ2-5 and V is TRBV11-1; unclear D gene. V lost 2 bases and J lost 5, with 6 bases in between. The CDR3 runs 12 residues. Germline assignment: CDR1 SGHAT and CDR2 FQDESV (reference sequence). For the CDR3, the DNA is TGTGCCAGCAGCTTACACTTGGAGACCCAGTACTTC. Translation gives CASSLHLETQYF.

The chain combines TRBV11-1 with TRBJ1-2; possibly TRBD1 for D (5 bases). This CDR3 contains 13 residues. V lost 5 bases and J lost 1, with 8 bases in between. Germline loops: CDR1 SGHAT, CDR2 FQDESV (reference sequence). The CDR3 DNA reads TGTGCCAGCAGCGCCGGGGGTAACTATGGCTACACCTTC. This sequence encodes CASSAGGNYGYTF.

The chain uses TRBV7-9 and TRBJ2-3, with 7 bases matching TRBD1. Germline V gives CDR1 SEHNR, CDR2 FQNEAQ (reference sequence). The CDR3 sequence is 18 residues long. V was clipped by 1 base and J by 2 bases; unmatched bases: 12. The CDR3 loop is CASSLGLGGSFTTDTQYF. The CDR3 DNA sequence: TGTGCCAGCAGCTTAGGGTTAGGGGGCTCGTTTACCACAGATACGCAGTATTTT.

This sequence joins TRBV11-2 and TRBJ2-5, with 8 bases identical to TRBD2. V lost 7 bases and J lost 5; bases outside the gene matches: 6. The CDR3 spans 13 residues. Per the germline V gene, CDR1 is SGHAT and CDR2 is FQNNGV. The CDR3 spells CASTIPGGETQYF. The CDR3 coding sequence is TGTGCCAGCACCATCCCGGGGGGGGAGACCCAGTACTTC. Using reference TRBV11-2 and TRBJ2-5 for the parts outside the CDR3, the full variable domain is EAGVAQSPRYKIIEKRQSVAFWCNPISGHATLYWYQQILGQGPKLLIQFQNNGVVDDSQLPKDRFSAERLKGVDSTLKIQPAKLEDSAVYLCASTIPGGETQYFGPGTRLLVL.

The CDR3 protein is CASSDVAGSAYGYTF. DNA for the CDR3: TGTGCCAGCAGTGATGTGGCAGGTTCTGCCTATGGCTACACCTTC. This chain connects TRBV6-1 to TRBJ1-2; no clear D. The V and J ends lost 3 bases and 4 bases respectively, with 15 bases between them. Germline-derived CDR1 and CDR2 are MNHNS and SASEGT. This CDR3 region has 15 residues.